This T cell receptor beta chain is from a study of T cell clonality in common variable immunodeficiency (dated by TCRdb to 2014 to 2015). What the work shows at the level of the full study, not this receptor alone: CVID subjects shared fewer TCRbeta clones with each other than healthy controls did (p < 0.0001). CVID TCRbeta sequences were reported to have fewer deletions and N-nucleotide insertions and to lack highly modified clones with 13 or more V deletions. Patient heterogeneity within the CVID cohort put limits on correlating repertoire features with clinical complications. Increased TCRbeta clonality was found in CVID subjects compared with healthy controls (t-test p = 0.018), with the increase being most characteristic of about a third of subjects. Despite equal DNA input, controls averaged roughly 80,000 unique sequences per sample versus around 30,000 in CVID samples. The authors noted that sequencing repertoires of T cell subpopulations would be needed to clarify what caused the increased clonality in CVID.

This clone has a count of ten or more. What this receptor recognizes is not known. The CDR3 is cut off 3 residues early in the read; its end comes from the germline J gene. The CDR3 holds 18 amino acids from the cysteine to the phenylalanine. Only the CDR3 bases that were read are kept: 45 of them, in frame from base 1. The CDR1 and CDR2 encoded by the germline V gene are SNHLY and FYNNEI. The V end gives up 5 bases and the J end 1 base, leaving 8 bases in the junction not matched to a gene. CVID samples and control samples contributed equivalent amounts of genomic DNA as sequencing input. For every sample, a 60 bp segment covering the rearranged TCRbeta CDR3 region was amplified and then sequenced. The immunoSEQ assay, a bias-corrected multiplex PCR with high-throughput sequencing, was employed for TCRbeta amplification. The paper's data handling went like this. Every unique nucleotide sequence was considered a clone and was annotated with V, D and J genes, copy number and frequency. Sequences were labeled productive if in frame, and non-productive if out of frame or containing stop codons. As previously described, clonality was computed from Shannon's entropy. Mean CDR3 Kyte-Doolittle hydropathy was derived from the predicted amino acid sequences of productive clones. Scaled V gene usage was hierarchically clustered using Manhattan distance and complete linkage with the R hclust function. To assess clone sharing by CDR3 amino acid sequence, 12 repertoires per group were resampled over 100 rounds. The repertoires were searched for about 70 published EBV-specific TCRbeta sequences and 245 published CMV-specific TCRbeta sequences. Two CVID samples yielding fewer than 10,000 sequences were excluded from analysis, leaving approximately 40 CVID repertoires. As stored in TCRdb, this immuneACCESS dataset retains in-frame rearrangements with V and J assigned. A fraction of the clones does not appear; measured against another copy, unresolved V genes explain less than half of the discrepancy, and the remainder lacks a known reason. V and J calls and clone size are as listed in that table; D and trimming were resolved from the DNA. The sample features over 35,000 clones, and none is a singleton. Roughly a tenth of the sample rests with the top ten.

Most of the CVID patients and most of the healthy controls were of Caucasian heritage. Heparinized peripheral whole blood samples of 5 to 8 ml were collected from each donor. Genomic DNA from adults with common variable immune deficiency (CVID) and from healthy adult controls was used to sequence TCRbeta CDR3 repertoires. There were 22 healthy adult volunteers in the control group (approximately 12 female and around 10 male), ranging in age from about 23 to 75 years, with a mean age of about 36. Diluted blood was density-centrifuged over Hypaque 1077 or Ficoll-Paque to isolate peripheral blood mononuclear cells. Genomic DNA was obtained from unsorted mononuclear cells through either Qiagen column purification or a centrifugation-based method.

The clonotype comes from a person between 18 and 70 years old in good health. Material: peripheral blood mononuclear cells. The chain couples TRBV2 to TRBJ2-4, and 13 bases in between align with TRBD2. CDR3 DNA (partial): TGTGCCAGCAGTCCGGGACTAGCGGGGTCCCCGGCCAAAAACATT. Its protein reads: CASSPGLAGSPAKNI. The CDR3, in full, reads CASSPGLAGSPAKNIQYF.